Sequencing of this T cell receptor (beta chain) was carried out in a study of beta chain features in type 1 diabetes. Expressed TCRB transcripts were sequenced because the entire RNA isolate underwent reverse transcription. TCRdb's table, derived via immunoSEQ multiplex PCR, lists solely in-frame clones and lacks some. The sample includes around 500,000 clones, about an eighth of them seen just once. Findings and limits, study-wide: Shorter TCRB CDR3s, moderately but significantly so, marked every one of the four CD4+ subsets in Type 1 diabetes patients. Researchers caution that PCR might favor shorter templates, equally among patients and controls. Patients' naive, central memory and regulatory TCRB repertoires appeared more alike than those of healthy donors.

Only a few counts were recorded for this clone. The antigen remains undetermined. Every participating donor gave one draw, a heparinised blood sample averaging around 120 mL. Germline CDR1 is MNHNY and CDR2 is SVGAGI (reference sequence). The ends were cut back, 2 bases at V and 8 bases at J, with 17 bases in the middle. The CDR3 loop spans 15 amino acids. The gene calls are TRBV6-6 and TRBJ2-3; D is tentatively TRBD1 or TRBD2 (6 bases each). The receptor was derived from a woman aged 18 to 35 in good health. The specimen sequenced was naive CD4+ T cells from blood. As DNA, the CDR3 is TGTGCCAGCAGTTACGTGGACAGACAGGAGGGTACGCAGTATTTT. Protein sequence: CASSYVDRQEGTQYF.